Listed here is a single T cell receptor (beta chain). Its antigen has not been determined. No base quality information exists; no much larger clone differs at one position. Between the V and J ends, shortened by 8 bases and 4 bases respectively, the junction contains 9 bases. Counted from cysteine to phenylalanine, this CDR3 has 12 amino acids. Left in the record is the CDR3 DNA by itself, 36 bases read in frame from the first base. CDR1 and CDR2, looked up from the germline V gene (reference sequence), are LNHDA and SQIVND. The record originates from a study of cytomegalovirus exposure and HLA in healthy donors (dated by TCRdb to about 2017). General notes on the study: An earlier analysis of under 600 of the donors reported 276 Gb of sequence data and some 120 million unique TCR beta sequences from about 200 million T cells. About 300 gigabases of sequencing data and roughly 80 million unique TCR sequences made up an early release that covered approximately 650 HLA-typed donors. The genetic ancestry cluster associated with self-reported Caucasian donors included about 81% of the roughly 360 genotyped donors. The aim of the study was to test whether cataloging public T cell receptors could identify signatures of past pathogen exposure. The study used immunosequencing to profile the T cell repertoires of several hundred subjects and linked those repertoires to cytomegalovirus serostatus. A separate validation cohort of over 95 different subjects was used in addition to the roughly 620-subject first cohort. The study combined high-throughput TCR immunosequencing, statistical association of individual TCRs with disease status, and machine learning to predict cytomegalovirus infection status. A later analysis re-analyzed previously published TCR beta repertoires from several hundred donors and added high-resolution HLA genotyping to study TCR occurrence patterns. Rather than drawing on any new phenotypic data, the later analysis identified candidate immune exposures from TCR beta sequences and the way those sequences occurred across donors. An earlier analysis of around 580 of the donors used high-throughput TCR beta sequencing to judge whether each TCR beta V gene segment behaved as functional or pseudogenic. Donor age, sex, ethnicity and CMV serostatus were compiled alongside the repertoire data. A later genetic analysis used genome-wide SNP genotypes for 398 of the 666 donors, treating that subset as a discovery cohort. All discovery cohort repertoires had been generated on a single sequencing platform. HLA typing included class I and class II loci at four-digit resolution. Typing coverage differed by locus: A, B, C, DRB1 and DQB1 were typed in about 620-640 donors, DQA1 in around 500, DPA1 in 600 to 610, and DPB1 in just under 490. Four or five DR-DQ haplotypes were treated as single units for association and clustering because of strong linkage in the cohort. On average, roughly 250,000 unique TCR beta nucleotide sequences were sequenced per donor among a few hundred genotyped donors of the cohort, with around 19% of those sequences being non-productive. Study-level results and caveats: The cohort was sequenced for TCR beta chains only, and without alpha or paired-chain data the features that could be detected were limited. The authors suggested that the approach could potentially be extended to other disease states and immunological phenotypes. Some IMGT-functional V segments, including TRBV6-2 and TRBV6-3, could not be told apart with the 87-base-pair reads, so those segments were excluded. The presence/absence analyses assumed that sequencing depth was roughly uniform across donors, and that assumption may not be true. A later analysis found that TCR association rates varied across HLA loci, with DRB1 alleles showing the most associated TCRs and HLA-C alleles the fewest. A further reported finding was that TCR beta sequences accurately predicted the HLA-A and HLA-B alleles for most subjects in the first cohort. In a later genetic analysis, fewer N-insertions in productive TCRs were reported among donors in an Asian-associated ancestry cluster than the roughly 670-donor mean. In vitro tests confirmed that a few of the cytomegalovirus-associated TCR beta chains recognize cytomegalovirus antigens. According to a later analysis, parvovirus B19, influenza, CMV and Epstein-Barr virus appeared linked to several top co-occurrence clusters. Linkage disequilibrium might explain the correlated functional status among segregating V segments, but an unknown experimental factor could not be ruled out. When HLA alleles, especially DR and DQ, strongly co-occurred, TCR associations were difficult to assign to individual alleles. While some public TCRs were present in many individuals, most TCR sequences turned up only very rarely across donors. A cluster of highly shared sequence variants was judged likely to represent a technical artifact of the sequencing pipeline. In a later analysis, most CMV-associated TCR beta chains were found to appear HLA-restricted, with HLA associations seemingly driven largely by CMV exposure. The only immune exposure information available for the cohort was CMV serostatus. The classifier was reported to diagnose cytomegalovirus status with high specificity and sensitivity in both the original and validation cohorts. V-gene and J-gene trimming of TCR beta chains was associated with a missense DCLRE1C variant in a later genetic analysis, and the association was replicated in an independent cohort. The study listed over 150 TCR beta chains as associated with cytomegalovirus. Compared with equally common non-associated chains, HLA-associated TCR beta chains in a later analysis were more clonally expanded and had lower generation probabilities. Roughly 15 rarely observed V segments, including chromosome 9 orphons, were excluded from the earlier analysis of 550 to 700 of the donors because counts were too low. A later analysis associated around 16,000 TCR beta sequences with specific HLA alleles at a false discovery rate of 0.05. Because HLA typing was missing for some donors at each locus, association tests included only the typed subset. In an earlier analysis of about 540 of the donors, most TCR beta V segments were observed in productive rearrangements about 87% or about 30% of the time, broadly matching IMGT annotations.

In total, 666 healthy bone marrow donors made up the cohort. At the time of sampling, every cohort member was nominally healthy, though immune exposures that went unrecorded were likely present. The donor was CMV seronegative and was included in the group of a few hundred seronegative cohort members. A peripheral blood sample was collected from each donor, and TCR beta sequencing was performed on peripheral blood mononuclear cells. The Qiagen DNeasy Blood Extraction Kit was used to extract genomic DNA from the blood cell samples. Library creation used the immunoSEQ multiplex PCR assay. For the multiplex PCR, a mixture combining 60 forward primers for TCR Vbeta segments and 13 reverse primers for TCR Jbeta segments was used. The CDR3 region of rearranged TCR beta genes was amplified from genomic DNA by a multiplex PCR assay. Amplified TCR beta libraries were sequenced as 87-base-pair reads on the Illumina HiSeq System. Concerning the study's data processing: Across the 670 or so repertoires, a later analysis counted some 80 million unique TCR beta chains, around 10 million of which were shared by at least two donors. Raw reads were error-corrected and collapsed into unique sequences with a nearest-neighbor algorithm that merged closely related sequences to remove PCR and sequencing errors. Alignment of CDR3 sequences to IMGT reference sequences was used to assign V, D and J gene segments. Each retained sequence needed at least a six-nucleotide match to both a V gene segment and a J gene segment. Rearrangements were called productive when the CDR3 lacked stop codons and stayed in frame with V and J; all others were non-productive. CDR3 was defined according to IMGT convention as the region running from the second conserved V-encoded cysteine to the conserved J-encoded phenylalanine. The earlier analysis of about 610 of the donors excluded any sequence lacking an unambiguous match to a single V gene segment. In an earlier analysis of a few hundred of the donors, V segments were called functional above 56.7% productive rearrangements and were called segregating when the between-donor standard deviation exceeded 5%. A statistical classification framework was built to diagnose cytomegalovirus status from the catalog of TCR beta chain sequences. V and J gene assignment, in a later analysis, came from comparing TCR nucleotide sequences with IMGT/GENE-DB human TR gene sequences. Using the TCRdist pipeline, a later analysis assigned CDR3 sequences along with most-parsimonious VDJ recombination scenarios. In a later analysis, each TCR beta chain was defined by its CDR3 amino acid sequence together with its V-gene family, and reads lacking a unique V-gene family were excluded. To address suspected cross-contamination and a sequencing artifact, a later analysis removed over 500 highly shared, low-generation-probability nucleotide sequences. For each public chain, a later analysis derived a clonal expansion index from normalized ranks of inferred template counts within each repertoire. Generation probabilities in a later analysis came from a VDJ recombination model fitted to out-of-frame rearrangements, and those results were checked against IGoR. Hypergeometric tests were used in a later analysis to score TCR-TCR, TCR-HLA and TCR-CMV co-occurrence, with a repertoire-size bias correction applied to the TCR pairs. A later analysis estimated false discovery rates by permuting HLA or CMV assignments 20 times. In a later analysis, co-occurring TCRs were grouped with DBSCAN, and TCRdist sequence similarity was added when clustering was performed within HLA-allele-positive subsets. Co-occurrence clustering excluded repertoires with fewer than 30,000 or more than 120,000 public chains, plus five with anomalous nucleotide sharing. TCRdb mirrors the immuneACCESS table, restricted to in-frame sequences. Some clones are absent from its copies; in checked studies, under half trace to an unresolved V gene, and the reason for the others is unknown. V and J calls and clone size come straight from that table; D and trimming were deduced from the DNA. The sample contains tens of thousands of clones, about 80% of them found a single time. In total, the top ten clones hold around 1.5% of the sample.

This sequence originates from a male donor in good health and CMV-seronegative. The specimen sequenced was PBMCs. The rearranged segments are TRBV19 and TRBJ1-5, and the D gene may be TRBD1, 5 bases matching. The DNA sequence follows: TGTGCCAGTCGGGCAGGGAATCAGCCCCAGCATTTT. Its coded protein is CASRAGNQPQHF.